This is a list of T cell receptor beta chains from one sample in a study of T cell changes during pregnancy in multiple sclerosis. The method was immunoSEQ multiplex PCR; TCRdb's version includes in-frame clones alone and lacks a portion of them. This sample has around 55,000 clones; around 89% occur once, and the top ten carry around 0.57%. This sample comprised CD4+ T cells from peripheral blood mononuclear cells, obtained in the first trimester of pregnancy. The receptors here all came from a female donor with multiple sclerosis, enrolled in a pregnancy study. Both conserved end residues are part of each CDR3. Each record gives: CDR3 DNA, CDR3 protein, D gene, CDR3 length, J gene, clone size, V gene. The D gene is left open where the match is weak. Clone size is stated in some rows and not others, as once, few, many or a class when expanded.

DNA: TGTGCCAGCAGGACTGTCTACGAGCAGTACTTC
CDR3: CASRTVYEQYF
D: -
length: 11
J: TRBJ2-7
size: -
V: TRBV28

DNA: TGTGCCAGCAGTCTCCGGCCCATCGGGGGGTTGGCTACTGGCTACACCTTC
CDR3: CASSLRPIGGLATGYTF
D: -
length: 17
J: TRBJ1-2
size: -
V: TRBV27

DNA: TGTGCCAGCAGGGAGACAGGGTGGCGCTACGAGCAGTACTTC
CDR3: CASRETGWRYEQYF
D: TRBD1
length: 14
J: TRBJ2-7
size: -
V: TRBV6-5

DNA: TGTGCCAGTAGATCCGGGGAGTTCTTCTCTGGGGCCAACGTCCTGACTTTC
CDR3: CASRSGEFFSGANVLTF
D: -
length: 17
J: TRBJ2-6
size: -
V: TRBV19

DNA: TGTGCCAGCAGCTTCGGGGAGAGCAATTCACCCCTCCACTTT
CDR3: CASSFGESNSPLHF
D: -
length: 14
J: TRBJ1-6
size: -
V: TRBV5-4

DNA: TGTGCCAGCTCACCGGCCTCAGGGGTCGGCAATCAGCCCCAGCATTTT
CDR3: CASSPASGVGNQPQHF
D: -
length: 16
J: TRBJ1-5
size: once
V: TRBV18

DNA: TGTGCCAGCAGTTTAAACAGGGGGGAGACCCAGTACTTC
CDR3: CASSLNRGETQYF
D: TRBD1
length: 13
J: TRBJ2-5
size: -
V: TRBV27

DNA: TGTGCCAGCAGCTTAAACGGGGGAAACTATGGCTACACCTTC
CDR3: CASSLNGGNYGYTF
D: -
length: 14
J: TRBJ1-2
size: -
V: TRBV11-2

DNA: TGTGCCAGCAGCCTGACAGGGGGGAGTCAGCCCCAGCATTTT
CDR3: CASSLTGGSQPQHF
D: TRBD1
length: 14
J: TRBJ1-5
size: -
V: TRBV6-5

DNA: TGTGCCAGCAGCACGCAGGGGCCCCAAGAGACCCAGTACTTC
CDR3: CASSTQGPQETQYF
D: -
length: 14
J: TRBJ2-5
size: -
V: TRBV21-1

DNA: TGTGCCAGCAGCACAGTTCAGGGGACCGGGGAGCTGTTTTTT
CDR3: CASSTVQGTGELFF
D: -
length: 14
J: TRBJ2-2
size: once
V: TRBV14

DNA: TGCGCCAGCAGCCCCTGGGGTTGGGGGCAACAAGAGACCCAGTACTTC
CDR3: CASSPWGWGQQETQYF
D: -
length: 16
J: TRBJ2-5
size: once
V: TRBV4-3

DNA: TGTGCCAGCAGCTCAGGTTATGGCTACACCTTC
CDR3: CASSSGYGYTF
D: -
length: 11
J: TRBJ1-2
size: -
V: TRBV7-2

DNA: TGTGCCAGCAGTCCCAGGGGCCACGGGTCATACGAGCAGTACTTC
CDR3: CASSPRGHGSYEQYF
D: -
length: 15
J: TRBJ2-7
size: -
V: TRBV27

DNA: TGTGCCAGCAGCCCAAGCGGGGCGACATACAATGAGCAGTTCTTC
CDR3: CASSPSGATYNEQFF
D: TRBD2
length: 15
J: TRBJ2-1
size: -
V: TRBV11-3

DNA: TGTGCCAGCAGCGTAGGGGTAGCGGGAGGGTTTGATACGCAGTATTTT
CDR3: CASSVGVAGGFDTQYF
D: TRBD2
length: 16
J: TRBJ2-3
size: -
V: TRBV9

DNA: TGTGCCAGCAGCTTAGTTGGGGGGGTGCGAAGTTACACTGAAGCTTTCTTT
CDR3: CASSLVGGVRSYTEAFF
D: -
length: 17
J: TRBJ1-1
size: -
V: TRBV7-8

DNA: TGTGCCAGCAGCTTAGCGGGACACCTATCGACAGCCTCCTACGAGCAGTACTTC
CDR3: CASSLAGHLSTASYEQYF
D: -
length: 18
J: TRBJ2-7
size: -
V: TRBV7-2

DNA: TGTGCCTGGGTACTCACGAACACTGAAGCTTTCTTT
CDR3: CAWVLTNTEAFF
D: -
length: 12
J: TRBJ1-1
size: -
V: TRBV30

DNA: TGTGCCAGCATGGGGGGGAAAGACTACAATGAGCAGTTCTTC
CDR3: CASMGGKDYNEQFF
D: TRBD2
length: 14
J: TRBJ2-1
size: once
V: TRBV11-3

DNA: TGTGCCAGCAGCCGTGACGGCCTGAGGGAGACCCAGTACTTC
CDR3: CASSRDGLRETQYF
D: -
length: 14
J: TRBJ2-5
size: -
V: TRBV7-9

DNA: TGTGCCTGGAGTGTGGTACCAGGGGTTATGAACACTGAAGCTTTCTTT
CDR3: CAWSVVPGVMNTEAFF
D: -
length: 16
J: TRBJ1-1
size: few
V: TRBV30

DNA: TGTGCCATCAGAAAGGGGAGGCAAGGCCCTATGATGAACACTGAAGCTTTCTTT
CDR3: CAIRKGRQGPMMNTEAFF
D: -
length: 18
J: TRBJ1-1
size: -
V: TRBV10-3

DNA: TGTGCCAGCAGCTTGTTTAGGACAGGGTCCGACGAGCAGTACTTC
CDR3: CASSLFRTGSDEQYF
D: TRBD1
length: 15
J: TRBJ2-7
size: -
V: TRBV5-4

DNA: TGTGCCAGCAGCGAAAGGACAGGGTTTTCGGGAACTCAGCCCCAGCATTTT
CDR3: CASSERTGFSGTQPQHF
D: TRBD1
length: 17
J: TRBJ1-5
size: -
V: TRBV28

DNA: TGCGCCAGCAGCTTGGGAAAGGGGGGAAACACCATATATTTT
CDR3: CASSLGKGGNTIYF
D: -
length: 14
J: TRBJ1-3
size: -
V: TRBV5-1

DNA: TGTGCCATCAGCGATCCCGTCCGAGGGGGCATAGGCTATGGCTACACCTTC
CDR3: CAISDPVRGGIGYGYTF
D: TRBD1
length: 17
J: TRBJ1-2
size: -
V: TRBV10-3

DNA: TGTGCCTGGAGTCTGACAGGGCTGGGCGAGCAGTACTTC
CDR3: CAWSLTGLGEQYF
D: TRBD1
length: 13
J: TRBJ2-7
size: -
V: TRBV30

DNA: TGTGCCAGCGGAATACAGGGGAGCGGATACGAGCAGTACTTC
CDR3: CASGIQGSGYEQYF
D: TRBD1
length: 14
J: TRBJ2-7
size: -
V: TRBV27

DNA: TGTGCCTGGAGTGGGGCAGGGGGGCAGGCTTTCTTT
CDR3: CAWSGAGGQAFF
D: TRBD1
length: 12
J: TRBJ1-1
size: -
V: TRBV30

DNA: TGTGCCAGTAGCAACAAGGGACAGGGAGCCACCGGGGAGCTGTTTTTT
CDR3: CASSNKGQGATGELFF
D: TRBD1
length: 16
J: TRBJ2-2
size: -
V: TRBV19

DNA: TGTGCCAGCAGTGCGGCCGGAGGCACTGAAGCTTTCTTT
CDR3: CASSAAGGTEAFF
D: -
length: 13
J: TRBJ1-1
size: -
V: TRBV25-1

DNA: TGTGCCAGCAGAAGGGGACAGATGAACACTGAAGCTTTCTTT
CDR3: CASRRGQMNTEAFF
D: TRBD1
length: 14
J: TRBJ1-1
size: few
V: TRBV9